This TCR beta chain was sequenced in a study of memory CD4+ T cells and cytomegalovirus serostatus (dated by TCRdb to the late 2010s). With regard to the full study: The cohort comprised 33 healthy Belgian adults, 9 CMV seropositive and 24 CMV seronegative. To replicate a published TCR-based CMV serostatus classifier, the researchers sequenced the CD4+ memory TCRbeta repertoires of a Belgian cohort whose cytomegalovirus serostatus was known. Here is what the overall study found, with its caveats: On the Belgian cohort, the classifier based on the original framework reached a median bootstrapped AUC of about 0.96, with a 95% CI of 0.76-1.00. For predicting CMV serostatus, the median bootstrapped AUC was roughly 0.96 using the original framework and about 0.9 using a US-trained random forest. Among the 150 to 200 previously reported CMV-associated TCRbeta sequences, 60 to 70 showed up in the CD4+ memory repertoires, with each one found in between one and five individuals. Only CD4+CD45RO+ memory cells were sequenced, in contrast to the original study, which included naive and memory CD4+ and CD8+ populations. The results were interpreted as suggesting that the CMV-associated TCR signature is mostly present in the CD4+ memory repertoire.

As for this clone: No cognate antigen has been identified for it. No base quality values were provided; no much bigger clone lies one nucleotide off.

Genomic DNA was extracted from sorted cells with the Quick-DNA Microprep Kit. Amplification of TCRbeta DNA was done with the immunoSEQ hsTCRbeta kit, following the protocol from the manufacturer. An Illumina MiSeq instrument was used to sequence the TCRbeta libraries. The study's own analysis went as follows. After out-of-frame sequences were removed, 2,204,828 distinct TCRbeta sequences remained, averaging about 67,000 per individual. Each individual was scored by the count of 150 or so previously reported CMV-associated TCRbeta sequences and the total productive distinct TCRbeta count. A beta-binomial model was reimplemented in Python, and scikit-learn random forests with default parameters were trained on data from the US cohort. Classifier performance on the Belgian cohort was summarized as median AUC with percentile confidence intervals over 10,000 bootstrap iterations. TCRdb took over this immuneACCESS table, retaining in-frame rearrangements with V and J assigned. Such tables are incomplete; in checked studies, under half of the missing clones stem from an unresolved V gene, and the remainder is unexplained. D and trimming were read from the DNA, whereas the V and J calls and clone size are those reported in that table. The sample data list approximately 74,000 clones, and 60% to 85% of these were observed just once. Together, the top ten hold around 4.3% of the sample.

After removal of 0 bases from V and 2 bases from J, the junction retains 0 bases not matched to a gene. CDR1 and CDR2 were assigned from the germline V gene as SGHRS and YFSETQ. There are 14 amino acids in the CDR3, from cysteine to phenylalanine inclusive. Only the CDR3 portion is preserved as DNA: 42 bases, with reading frame beginning at the first base. A FACSAria II was used to sort memory CD4+ T cells, defined as single viable CD3+CD4+CD8-CD45RO+ cells. CMV serostatus was determined with a Roche Elecsys assay detecting serum IgG against CMV pp150, pp28, p38 and p52. After the samples were thawed, total CD4+ T cells were enriched through positive selection using CD4 magnetic microbeads. Samples originated from another study that specifically interrogated the CD4+ T cell memory repertoire. Peripheral blood mononuclear cells were isolated and cryopreserved according to standard operating procedures, and serum was stored at -80 degrees C. The staining relied on CD3-PerCP (BW264/56), CD4-APC (RPA-T4), CD45RO-PE (UCHT1) and CD8-Pacific Orange (3B5) antibodies, and Sytox blue was used to exclude non-viable cells.

Sequencing was performed on memory CD4+ T cells from blood. This TCR derives from an adult in good health and CMV-seropositive. The chain couples TRBV5-1 to TRBJ1-2; TRBD1 matches 8 bases in the middle. The CDR3 sequence is CASSLDRGNYGYTF. Read as DNA, the sequence is TGCGCCAGCAGCTTGGACAGGGGGAACTATGGCTACACCTTC.